These T cell receptor beta chains were read from a single sample in a study of blood T cell repertoires in COVID-19. Sequencing used immunoSEQ multiplex PCR; TCRdb keeps in-frame clones, though not all of them. The sample contains 300,000 or so clones, about 90% of which appear only once. The specimen was PBMCs or T cells enriched from blood (not recorded which). The source of these receptors is a woman between 45 and 60 years old who had been exposed to COVID-19. Both conserved end residues are part of each CDR3. D genes are given only for firm matches. Clone size is not always given. Where it is, it says once, few, many or a class for expanded clones.

NA	TRBJ2-7	TRBV7-9	NA	CASSLDPGREQYF	TGTGCCAGCAGCTTAGATCCGGGTCGTGAGCAGTACTTC
NA	TRBJ1-2	TRBV3-1/TRBV3-2	TRBD1	CASSQFGQVYGYTF	TGTGCCAGCAGCCAATTCGGACAGGTCTATGGCTACACCTTC
NA	TRBJ1-5	TRBV18	TRBD1	CASSRDRDDQPQHF	TGTGCCAGCTCCCGGGACAGGGACGATCAGCCCCAGCATTTT
NA	TRBJ1-4	TRBV28	NA	CASSLWTELYEKLFF	TGTGCCAGCAGTCTATGGACAGAGCTATATGAAAAACTGTTTTTT
NA	TRBJ1-2	TRBV7-9	NA	CASSPRRGGPNYGYTF	TGTGCCAGCAGCCCCAGGCGGGGGGGGCCGAACTATGGCTACACCTTC
NA	TRBJ1-1	TRBV6-5	TRBD1	CASRTGEYTEAFF	TGTGCCAGCAGGACAGGGGAATACACTGAAGCTTTCTTT
NA	TRBJ1-6	TRBV27	NA	CASSLGAVDSPLHF	TGTGCCAGCAGTTTGGGAGCGGTCGATTCACCCCTCCACTTT
NA	TRBJ2-3	TRBV5-1	TRBD2	CASSLDGGANTDTQYF	TGCGCCAGCAGCTTGGACGGGGGGGCAAACACAGATACGCAGTATTTT
NA	TRBJ1-1	TRBV6-5	TRBD1	CASTRDRVGTEAFF	TGTGCCAGCACCAGGGACAGGGTCGGCACTGAAGCTTTCTTT
NA	TRBJ1-1	TRBV2	TRBD1	CASSQGANTEAFF	TGTGCCAGCAGTCAGGGGGCGAACACTGAAGCTTTCTTT
NA	TRBJ2-1	TRBV4-1	NA	CASSHPSVGEQFF	TGCGCCAGCAGCCACCCCAGCGTGGGTGAGCAGTTCTTC
NA	TRBJ2-5	TRBV28	NA	CATLGAGKETQYF	TGTGCCACCTTAGGTGCGGGGAAGGAGACCCAGTACTTC
NA	TRBJ1-4	TRBV7-8	TRBD1	CASSAGQGRATNEKLFF	TGTGCCAGCAGCGCCGGACAGGGGAGAGCTACTAATGAAAAACTGTTTTTT
NA	TRBJ1-6	TRBV9	NA	CASSRGGLSSSPLHF	TGTGCCAGCAGCCGGGGGGGCCTCAGTAGTTCACCCCTCCACTTT
NA	TRBJ2-3	TRBV29-1	TRBD1	CSVVRDRGSTDTQYF	TGCAGCGTAGTAAGGGACAGGGGGAGCACAGATACGCAGTATTTT
NA	TRBJ2-7	TRBV7-9	NA	CASSLDTPYEQYF	TGTGCCAGCAGCTTAGACACCCCCTACGAGCAGTACTTC
NA	TRBJ2-7	TRBV7-9	TRBD1	CASSSDRVAIYEQYF	TGTGCCAGCAGCTCGGACAGGGTTGCTATCTACGAGCAGTACTTC
once	TRBJ1-1	TRBV18	NA	CASSQGGVTEAFF	TGTGCCAGCTCACAGGGAGGGGTCACTGAAGCTTTCTTT
NA	TRBJ1-2	TRBV24-1	NA	CATSDFSGYGYTF	TGTGCCACCAGTGATTTTTCAGGCTATGGCTACACCTTC
NA	TRBJ1-4	TRBV7-6	NA	CASSLGSGEGEKLFF	TGTGCCAGCAGCTTAGGTTCAGGGGAGGGGGAAAAACTGTTTTTT
NA	TRBJ2-5	TRBV14	TRBD2	CASSRSGGAEETQYF	TGTGCCAGCAGCCGTAGCGGGGGGGCCGAGGAGACCCAGTACTTC
NA	TRBJ2-2	TRBV28	TRBD2	CASSPASGGYGGELFF	TGTGCCAGCAGTCCCGCTAGCGGGGGTTACGGCGGGGAGCTGTTTTTT
NA	TRBJ1-4	TRBV29-1	NA	CSVEQGRAEKLFF	TGCAGCGTTGAACAGGGGCGTGCTGAAAAACTGTTTTTT
few	TRBJ1-1	TRBV10-3	NA	CAISGVSGGRGNTEAFF	TGTGCCATCAGTGGTGTATCCGGGGGGAGGGGGAACACTGAAGCTTTCTTT
NA	TRBJ1-1	TRBV19	TRBD1	CASSGTVAEAFF	TGTGCCAGTAGCGGGACAGTAGCTGAAGCTTTCTTT
NA	TRBJ2-4	TRBV3-1/TRBV3-2	NA	CASSQLSGRGNIQYF	TGTGCCAGCAGCCAATTATCGGGGCGGGGAAACATTCAGTACTTC
once	TRBJ2-4	TRBV19	TRBD2	CASSILAGTKNIQYF	TGTGCCAGTAGTATTTTAGCGGGGACCAAAAACATTCAGTACTTC
NA	TRBJ1-6	TRBV5-1	NA	CASSLEGRGSSPLHF	TGCGCCAGCAGCTTGGAGGGGAGGGGATCTTCACCCCTCCACTTT
NA	TRBJ1-1	TRBV5-1	TRBD1	CASSSRTGENTEAFF	TGCGCCAGCAGCTCTCGGACAGGGGAGAACACTGAAGCTTTCTTT
NA	TRBJ2-1	TRBV6-5	TRBD2	CASRSSGGGNEQFF	TGTGCCAGCAGGAGTAGCGGGGGAGGGAATGAGCAGTTCTTC
NA	TRBJ2-7	TRBV18	TRBD2	CASSVSLAGEQYF	TGTGCCAGCTCCGTCTCGTTAGCGGGCGAGCAGTACTTC
NA	TRBJ2-1	TRBV14	TRBD2	CASSQSGGTYNEQFF	TGTGCCAGCAGCCAATCGGGGGGGACCTACAATGAGCAGTTCTTC